The present TCR beta chain was sequenced within a study of early T cells in non-severe SARS-CoV-2 infection. Study background: From unsorted whole blood, bulk RNA was sequenced, and the chains remained unpaired.

Researchers attached unique molecular identifiers to individual cDNA molecules. TCRdb re-called the 5' RACE reads with MiXCR, one entry per CDR3 protein. This sample has tens of thousands of distinct CDR3 sequences, with 12% found just once. Study-wide points: Missing private and CD4 specificities, VDJdb matching favored anti-spike CD8 responses.

This clonotype has a count of ten or more. Its antigen is undetermined. The source of this sequence is an adult who was a healthcare worker with PCR-confirmed SARS-CoV-2 infection or an uninfected control (not recorded which). Sequencing used whole blood.

In DNA, the CDR3 is TGTGCCAGCAGCTTAGTGGCAGGGAAGGACTACGAGCAGTACTTC. Its translation is CASSLVAGKDYEQYF. The chain joins TRBV7-8 to TRBJ2-7; TRBD1 is a possible D gene (5 bases). Trimming removed 1 base at V and 3 bases at J, with 13 bases between. Germline V CDR1 and CDR2: SGHVS, FQNEAQ. CDR3 length equals 15 residues.